Listed below are T cell receptor beta chains from one sample, sequenced in a study of Graves' ophthalmopathy and Graves' hyperthyroidism. TCRdb re-called the multiplex PCR reads with MiXCR, one entry per CDR3 protein. The data contain over 500,000 distinct CDR3 sequences, approximately 22% of them singletons. The sequencing input was peripheral blood. The source is a woman younger than 35 with stable Graves' hyperthyroidism. Some clones in this sample may be carry-over from other donors' samples. Each CDR3 is given with its conserved first and last residue. The D gene is left open where the match is weak. Expanded clones are given a class, and other clones once, few, many or no size at all.

v_gene: TRBV19; j_gene: TRBJ1-2; abundance: NA; d_gene: NA; CDR3nt: TGTGCCAGTAAAGAGGGGGAACCGACCTATGGCTACACCTTC; CDR3aa: CASKEGEPTYGYTF
v_gene: TRBV5-1; j_gene: TRBJ2-5; abundance: NA; d_gene: NA; CDR3nt: TGCGCCAGCAGCTTGGTAGGGGCCGATGGAGAGACCCAGTACTTC; CDR3aa: CASSLVGADGETQYF
v_gene: TRBV10-3; j_gene: TRBJ2-2; abundance: NA; d_gene: NA; CDR3nt: TGTGCCATCAGTGAGTCGTGGTGGGACACCGGGGAGCTGTTTTTT; CDR3aa: CAISESWWDTGELFF
v_gene: TRBV29-1; j_gene: TRBJ1-1; abundance: many; d_gene: NA; CDR3nt: TGCAGCGTTGGTCCCGGTCTGATTGTGGGCACTGAAGCTTTCTTT; CDR3aa: CSVGPGLIVGTEAFF
v_gene: TRBV15; j_gene: TRBJ2-2; abundance: NA; d_gene: NA; CDR3nt: TGTGCCACCAGCAGAGTCGATAGGGTGGGCGCGGAGCTGTTTTTT; CDR3aa: CATSRVDRVGAELFF
v_gene: TRBV3-1; j_gene: TRBJ1-6; abundance: NA; d_gene: NA; CDR3nt: TGTGCCAGCAGCCAAGGTTTAGCTTCACCCCTCCACTTT; CDR3aa: CASSQGLASPLHF
v_gene: TRBV20-1; j_gene: TRBJ1-5; abundance: many; d_gene: TRBD1; CDR3nt: TGCAGTGCTAGACCCCGACAGGGGGCGCGGCCCCAGCATTTT; CDR3aa: CSARPRQGARPQHF
v_gene: TRBV3-1; j_gene: TRBJ1-1; abundance: many; d_gene: NA; CDR3nt: TGTGCCAGCAGCCCAGGACAGACCTTCAACACTGAAGCTTTCTTT; CDR3aa: CASSPGQTFNTEAFF
v_gene: TRBV7-6; j_gene: TRBJ2-2; abundance: many; d_gene: NA; CDR3nt: TGTGCCAGCACCTTCGGGGCAGGGGTGGCCGGGGAGCTGTTTTTT; CDR3aa: CASTFGAGVAGELFF
v_gene: TRBV29-1; j_gene: TRBJ1-1; abundance: many; d_gene: NA; CDR3nt: TGCAGCGTTCGACAGAACACTGAAGCTTTCTTT; CDR3aa: CSVRQNTEAFF
v_gene: TRBV4-2; j_gene: TRBJ2-5; abundance: NA; d_gene: NA; CDR3nt: TGTGCCAGCAGCCAAGATCTTGGAACTGCCTTGGCCCAGTACTTC; CDR3aa: CASSQDLGTALAQYF
v_gene: TRBV20-1; j_gene: TRBJ1-6; abundance: NA; d_gene: NA; CDR3nt: TGCAGTGCTTCCCCAGTGTTTGATAATTCACCCCTCCACTTT; CDR3aa: CSASPVFDNSPLHF
v_gene: TRBV6-5; j_gene: TRBJ1-5; abundance: NA; d_gene: NA; CDR3nt: TGTGCCAGCAGTTACGAGCTGGATCAGCCCCAGCATTTT; CDR3aa: CASSYELDQPQHF
v_gene: TRBV6-2/TRBV6-3; j_gene: TRBJ2-3; abundance: many; d_gene: NA; CDR3nt: TGTGCCAGCAGTCCTTCGGCAGATACGCAGTATTTT; CDR3aa: CASSPSADTQYF
v_gene: TRBV6-2/TRBV6-3; j_gene: TRBJ1-5; abundance: once; d_gene: NA; CDR3nt: TGTGCCAGCAGTAAGGGTGGTCAGCCCCAGCATTTT; CDR3aa: CASSKGGQPQHF
v_gene: TRBV19; j_gene: TRBJ1-5; abundance: NA; d_gene: NA; CDR3nt: TGTGCCAGTAGTATAGATCCCCGGTCATACGATCAGCCCCAGCATTTT; CDR3aa: CASSIDPRSYDQPQHF
v_gene: TRBV20-1; j_gene: TRBJ2-5; abundance: many; d_gene: NA; CDR3nt: TGCAGTGCTAGTGACTTGGCGGGGCTACAAGAGACCCAGTACTTC; CDR3aa: CSASDLAGLQETQYF
v_gene: TRBV28; j_gene: TRBJ1-6; abundance: many; d_gene: TRBD1; CDR3nt: TGTGCCAGCCGGGACAGGGTTCTCGGGTCACCCCTCCACTTT; CDR3aa: CASRDRVLGSPLHF
v_gene: TRBV29-1; j_gene: TRBJ1-1; abundance: few; d_gene: NA; CDR3nt: TGCAGCGTTGAAGGGCTAGGCGGGACTGAAGCTTTCTTT; CDR3aa: CSVEGLGGTEAFF
v_gene: TRBV10-3; j_gene: TRBJ1-2; abundance: many; d_gene: TRBD1; CDR3nt: TGTGCCATCAGTGAGTCGGGGGACAGGGAGAATGGCTACACCTTC; CDR3aa: CAISESGDRENGYTF
v_gene: TRBV9; j_gene: TRBJ2-7; abundance: many; d_gene: NA; CDR3nt: TGTGCCAGCAGCGTAGAGGCAGGTCCTCCCTACGAGCAGTACTTC; CDR3aa: CASSVEAGPPYEQYF
v_gene: TRBV6-1; j_gene: TRBJ1-1; abundance: many; d_gene: TRBD1; CDR3nt: TGTGCCAGCAGAAAAGGGGGACAGGGAAAGGCTGAAGCTTTCTTT; CDR3aa: CASRKGGQGKAEAFF
v_gene: TRBV4-1; j_gene: TRBJ2-7; abundance: many; d_gene: TRBD1; CDR3nt: TGCGCCAGCAGCCTAGATCGGGACAGGGGTTCCGAGCAGTACTTC; CDR3aa: CASSLDRDRGSEQYF
v_gene: TRBV19; j_gene: TRBJ1-2; abundance: many; d_gene: NA; CDR3nt: TGTGCCAGTAGTATAGCAGGCGGATACTATGGCTACACCTTC; CDR3aa: CASSIAGGYYGYTF
v_gene: TRBV2; j_gene: TRBJ2-7; abundance: many; d_gene: TRBD2; CDR3nt: TGTGCCAGCAGTTCCGGGAGGCGGGTCGGCGAGCAGTACTTC; CDR3aa: CASSSGRRVGEQYF
v_gene: TRBV20-1; j_gene: TRBJ1-5; abundance: few; d_gene: NA; CDR3nt: TGCAGTGCTAGAGATCAAAGGCCCGGTCAGCCCCAGCATTTT; CDR3aa: CSARDQRPGQPQHF